These T cell receptor beta chains were read from a single sample in a study of OX40 agonist ivuxolimab in advanced cancers. TCRdb's table, derived via immunoSEQ multiplex PCR, lists solely in-frame clones and lacks some. The data show under 80,000 clones, approximately 89% seen once. Sequences were derived from CD4+ or CD8+ T cells sorted from blood, sampled in a trial of the OX40 agonist ivuxolimab. These receptors were taken from an adult with an advanced solid tumor such as melanoma, head and neck, liver or kidney cancer. The CDR3 runs from the conserved cysteine through the conserved F or W. Fields, in order: V gene, D gene, J gene, clone size, CDR3 DNA, CDR3 protein. D genes are given only for firm matches. The size entry is marked missing in some rows and otherwise reads once, few, many or a size class.

TRBV28	.	TRBJ1-4	.	TGTGCCAGCAGCCCCAGCGCAACTAATGAAAAACTGTTTTTT	CASSPSATNEKLFF
TRBV18	TRBD1	TRBJ1-1	.	TGTGCCAGCTCACAAGGACAGGGGATGAACACTGAAGCTTTCTTT	CASSQGQGMNTEAFF
TRBV28	TRBD2	TRBJ2-3	once	TGTGCCAGCAGTTCACCGTCCCTAGCGGGAGGGGGAGATACGCAGTATTTT	CASSSPSLAGGGDTQYF
TRBV18	.	TRBJ1-5	.	TGTGCCAGCTCACCTGGGAGTACGAGCAATCAGCCCCAGCATTTT	CASSPGSTSNQPQHF
TRBV7-9	TRBD1	TRBJ1-5	.	TGTGCCAGCAGCCCGACAGGGAATCAGCCCCAGCATTTT	CASSPTGNQPQHF
TRBV28	.	TRBJ2-7	.	TGTGCCAGCAGCAGGACAGCAAACTACGAGCAGTACTTC	CASSRTANYEQYF
TRBV28	.	TRBJ2-2	.	TGTGCCAGCAGTTTCCCAAAGGCCGGGGAGCTGTTTTTT	CASSFPKAGELFF
TRBV4-1	.	TRBJ2-2	.	TGCGCCAGCAGCCAACCTGAGGTGGGAATTAACACCGGGGAGCTGTTTTTT	CASSQPEVGINTGELFF
TRBV19	.	TRBJ1-5	few	TGTGCCAGTACAAGTCGGGTAATGGGCAATCAGCCCCAGCATTTT	CASTSRVMGNQPQHF
TRBV4-1	.	TRBJ2-1	.	TGCGCCAGCAGCCTAGGAGGTGCTAGCGCCGGTGAGCAGTTCTTC	CASSLGGASAGEQFF
TRBV19	.	TRBJ2-2	once	TGTGCCAGTAGTCTCCCTCGGGGGCGGGCCACCGGGGAGCTGTTTTTT	CASSLPRGRATGELFF
TRBV7-9	.	TRBJ1-2	.	TGTGCCAGCAGCCGCGTTGGGGTTGGAGGGGGCTACACCTTC	CASSRVGVGGGYTF
TRBV10-2	.	TRBJ2-7	.	TGCGCCAGCAGTGAGGGGGTCGGGCAGTACTTC	CASSEGVGQYF
TRBV19	TRBD1	TRBJ1-2	once	TGTGCCAGTAACCCGGGACAGGCCAACTATGGCTACACCTTC	CASNPGQANYGYTF
TRBV6-5	.	TRBJ1-3	.	TGTGCCAGCAGGGCCGACCTCTCTGGAAACACCATATATTTT	CASRADLSGNTIYF
TRBV4-2	.	TRBJ1-1	.	TGTGCCAGCAGCCAAGGAGGGGAGAGGGCCCTGGCTTTCTTT	CASSQGGERALAFF
TRBV11-2	.	TRBJ2-7	.	TGTGCCAGCAGCTTAGATCTCCACAGAACCTACGAGCAGTACTTC	CASSLDLHRTYEQYF
TRBV6-5	.	TRBJ1-1	.	TGTGCCAGCAGACCCTCGCCAGACAATTCAGTGGCTTTCTTT	CASRPSPDNSVAFF
TRBV6-6	.	TRBJ1-1	once	TGTGCCAGCACCCAAAACACTGAAGCTTTCTTT	CASTQNTEAFF
TRBV13	TRBD2	TRBJ2-7	.	TGTGCCAGCAGCCAAATCAGACTAGCGGGATCCAACGAGCAGTACTTC	CASSQIRLAGSNEQYF
TRBV13	.	TRBJ1-4	.	TGTGCCAGCAGTTTAGGACAGCGTAATGAAAAACTGTTTTTT	CASSLGQRNEKLFF
TRBV7-2	.	TRBJ2-7	.	TGTGCCAGCAGCCCCCGATGGCAGGGGTACTACGAGCAGTACTTC	CASSPRWQGYYEQYF
TRBV6-5	.	TRBJ2-5	.	TGTGCCAGCAGTTACCCGCGCAGGGGGGGGCAAGAGACCCAGTACTTC	CASSYPRRGGQETQYF
TRBV27	.	TRBJ1-2	.	TGTGCCAGCAGGCCCTCGGGGGGGGCCTATGGCTACACCTTC	CASRPSGGAYGYTF
TRBV7-6	.	TRBJ2-2	few	TGTGCCAGCAGCTTCTACGGGCCCCCTAACACCGGGGAGCTGTTTTTT	CASSFYGPPNTGELFF
TRBV27	TRBD1	TRBJ2-3	.	TGTGCCAGCAGTTTATATCCCCCAGATAAGGGGGCCACGCAGTATTTT	CASSLYPPDKGATQYF
TRBV4-1	.	TRBJ1-2	.	TGCGCCAGCAGCCAAGATAATTCTAGGTTCGGGGGCTACACCTTC	CASSQDNSRFGGYTF
TRBV19	.	TRBJ2-7	.	TGTGCCAGTAGTATAGAGGTCTCCTACGAGCAGTACTTC	CASSIEVSYEQYF
TRBV5-4	TRBD2	TRBJ2-7	.	TGTGCCAGCAGCTTGGGCGGTCAGCCGGGACTAGCCTCCTACGAGCAGTACTTC	CASSLGGQPGLASYEQYF
TRBV10-1	TRBD1	TRBJ1-1	.	TGCGCCACCAAGGGACAGTTGAACACTGAAGCTTTCTTT	CATKGQLNTEAFF
TRBV7-3	.	TRBJ2-4	few	TGTGCCAGCAGCCCCACATCGGGCTTAGCCAAAAACATTCAGTACTTC	CASSPTSGLAKNIQYF
TRBV11-2	.	TRBJ2-5	.	TGTGCCAGCAGCTTAGTGCGACTGGGAAAAGGGACCCAGTACTTC	CASSLVRLGKGTQYF